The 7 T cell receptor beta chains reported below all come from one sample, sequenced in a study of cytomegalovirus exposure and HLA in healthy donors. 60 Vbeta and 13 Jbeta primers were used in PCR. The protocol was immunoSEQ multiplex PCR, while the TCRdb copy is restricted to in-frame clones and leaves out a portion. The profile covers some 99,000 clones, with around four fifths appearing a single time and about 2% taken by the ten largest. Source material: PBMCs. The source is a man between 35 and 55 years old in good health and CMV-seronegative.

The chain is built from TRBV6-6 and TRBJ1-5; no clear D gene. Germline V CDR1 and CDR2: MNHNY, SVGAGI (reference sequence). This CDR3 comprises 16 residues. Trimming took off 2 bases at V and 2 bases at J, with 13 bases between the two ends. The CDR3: CASSYASSTGNQPQHF. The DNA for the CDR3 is TGTGCCAGCAGTTACGCAAGTTCCACGGGCAATCAGCCCCAGCATTTT.

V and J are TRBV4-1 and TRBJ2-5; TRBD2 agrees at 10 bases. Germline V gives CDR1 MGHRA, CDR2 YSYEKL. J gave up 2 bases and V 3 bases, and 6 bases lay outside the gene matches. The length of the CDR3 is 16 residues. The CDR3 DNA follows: TGCGCCAGCAGCCACGGACTAGCGGCTATACAAGAGACCCAGTACTTC. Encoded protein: CASSHGLAAIQETQYF.

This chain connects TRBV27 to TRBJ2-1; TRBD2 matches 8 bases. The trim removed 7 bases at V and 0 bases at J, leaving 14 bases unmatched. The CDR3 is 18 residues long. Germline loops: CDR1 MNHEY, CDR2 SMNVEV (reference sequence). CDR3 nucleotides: TGTGCCAGCACCCCACGGGGCGGGAGGTGGGGCTCCTACAATGAGCAGTTCTTC. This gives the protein CASTPRGGRWGSYNEQFF.

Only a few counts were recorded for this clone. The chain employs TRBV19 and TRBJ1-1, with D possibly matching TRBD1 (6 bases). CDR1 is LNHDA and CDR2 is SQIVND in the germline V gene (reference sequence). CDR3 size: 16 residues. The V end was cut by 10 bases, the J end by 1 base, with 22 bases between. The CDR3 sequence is CATASWSQGQNTEAFF. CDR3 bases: TGTGCCACCGCCAGTTGGTCACAGGGCCAGAACACTGAAGCTTTCTTT.

The CDR3 nucleotides read TGTGCCAGCAGTTACGCCGTAGGGGCAAACACTGAAGCTTTCTTT. Residues: CASSYAVGANTEAFF. The rearrangement joins TRBV6-5 to TRBJ1-1; tentatively, D is TRBD1 (5 bases). The CDR3 spans 15 residues. V was trimmed by 2 bases and J by 2 bases, leaving 12 bases between them. CDR1 is MNHEY and CDR2 is SVGAGI in the germline V gene.

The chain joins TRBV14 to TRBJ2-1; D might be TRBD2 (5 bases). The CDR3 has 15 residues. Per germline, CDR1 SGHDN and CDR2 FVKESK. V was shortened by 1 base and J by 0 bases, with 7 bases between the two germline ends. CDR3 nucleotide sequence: TGTGCCAGCAGCCAAGGAGGGAACTCCTACAATGAGCAGTTCTTC. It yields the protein CASSQGGNSYNEQFF.

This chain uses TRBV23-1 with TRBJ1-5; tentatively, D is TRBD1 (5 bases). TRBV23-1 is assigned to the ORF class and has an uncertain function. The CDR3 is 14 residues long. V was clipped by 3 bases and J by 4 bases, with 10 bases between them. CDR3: CASSHPGKNQPQHF. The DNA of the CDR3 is TGCGCCAGCAGTCACCCAGGGAAAAATCAGCCCCAGCATTTT.